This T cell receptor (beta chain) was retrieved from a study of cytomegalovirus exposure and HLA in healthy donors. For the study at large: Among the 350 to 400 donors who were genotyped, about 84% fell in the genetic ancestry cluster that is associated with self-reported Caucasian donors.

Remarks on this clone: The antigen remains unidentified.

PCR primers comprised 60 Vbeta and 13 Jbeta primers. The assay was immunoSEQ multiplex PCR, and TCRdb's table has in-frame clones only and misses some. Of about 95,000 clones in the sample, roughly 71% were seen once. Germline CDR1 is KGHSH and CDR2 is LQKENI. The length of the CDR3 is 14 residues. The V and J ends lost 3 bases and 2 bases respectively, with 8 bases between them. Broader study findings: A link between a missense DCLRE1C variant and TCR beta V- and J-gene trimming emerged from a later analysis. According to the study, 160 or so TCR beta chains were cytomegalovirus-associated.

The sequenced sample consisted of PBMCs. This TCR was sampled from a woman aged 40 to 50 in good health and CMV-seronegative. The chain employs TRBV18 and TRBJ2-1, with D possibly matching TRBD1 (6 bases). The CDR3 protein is CASSPAGAYNEQFF. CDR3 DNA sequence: TGTGCCAGCTCACCGGCAGGGGCCTACAATGAGCAGTTCTTC.